The next 18 T cell receptor beta chains were all read from a single sample in a study of T cells in Graves' hyperthyroidism and ophthalmopathy. RNA transcripts provided the source from which TCR beta CDR3 regions were amplified. HTBI primers were employed in a first-round RT-PCR of the TCR CDR3. TCRdb ran MiXCR on the multiplex PCR reads and lists one entry per CDR3 protein. Of hundreds of thousands of distinct CDR3 sequences detected, less than 25% appear once; the ten largest clones hold 34%. The sequencing input was blood. These receptors originate from a man aged 25-40 years with Graves' ophthalmopathy.

This clonotype was counted between two and nine times. The gene calls are TRBV29-1 and TRBJ2-1, with D tentatively TRBD1 (5 bases). With 7 bases removed from V and 0 bases from J, the gap between germline ends came to 13 bases. The CDR3 totals 14 residues. Germline CDR1 SQVTM, CDR2 ANQGSEA. CDR3 region: CSELGASSYNEQFF. The DNA for the CDR3 is TGCAGCGAGCTAGGGGCCTCCTCCTACAATGAGCAGTTCTTC.

This clonotype was detected a few times. This chain uses TRBV30 with TRBJ1-1; 8 nucleotides agree with TRBD1. Losses at the gene ends were 3 bases for V and 5 bases for J; bases not matched to a gene: 2. The CDR3 runs to 12 residues. Germline CDR1 GTSNPN, CDR2 SVGIG (reference sequence). The CDR3 DNA reads as TGTGCCTGGAGAGGGACAGGAACTGAAGCTTTCTTT. Protein product: CAWRGTGTEAFF.

This clonotype showed up just a few times. The V gene is TRBV20-1, the J gene TRBJ2-2, with TRBD1 matching 9 bases. Germline loops: CDR1 DFQATT, CDR2 SNEGSKA (reference sequence). This CDR3 comprises 14 residues. Losses at the gene ends were 6 bases for V and 7 bases for J; bases not matched to a gene: 9. The CDR3 DNA is TGCAGTGCAATCCGGGACAGGGTGATCGGGGAGCTGTTTTTT. Its protein product is CSAIRDRVIGELFF.

This clonotype has a count of ten or more. The chain is built from TRBV5-1 and TRBJ2-3, with no clear D. V lost 2 bases, J lost 5 bases, and 6 bases lay in between. The CDR3 length is 12 residues. Germline CDR1 and CDR2: SGHRS and YFSETQ. Written as DNA, the CDR3 is TGCGCCAGCAGCTTAGCCCAAGATACGCAGTATTTT. Encoded protein: CASSLAQDTQYF.

The chain has TRBV6-2 or TRBV6-3 and TRBJ2-2, with 9 bases aligning to TRBD2. The CDR3 totals 14 residues. CDR1 is MNHEY and CDR2 is SVGEGT in the germline V gene. Trimming at V came to 11 bases and at J to 3 bases, leaving 7 bases not matched to a gene. CDR3 loop: CACRASGDTGELFF. The CDR3, as DNA: TGTGCCTGCCGGGCTAGCGGGGACACCGGGGAGCTGTTTTTT.

This clonotype was counted many times. The chain is built from TRBV7-8 and TRBJ2-3; 13 nucleotides agree with TRBD2. There are 17 residues in the CDR3. V was pared by 5 bases and J by 5 bases, with 10 bases of the junction left unmatched. From germline, CDR1 is SGHVS and CDR2 FQNEAQ. The CDR3 reads CASSALLAGGPGDTQYF. The DNA for the CDR3 is TGTGCCAGCAGCGCATTACTAGCGGGAGGGCCGGGAGATACGCAGTATTTT.

Turning to this clonotype: Its ends do not fully match the called genes, so a read error is possible. The rearrangement links TRBV19 to TRBJ1-1; a weak D match, TRBD1 (6 bases). This CDR3 has 16 residues. Germline-derived CDR1 and CDR2 are LNHDA and SQIVND (reference sequence). The CDR3 protein is CASSLSMTGPSTGAFF. CDR3 nucleotide sequence: TGTGCCAGTAGCCTAAGCATGACAGGTCCCTCGACTGGAGCTTTCTTT.

In its sample, this clonotype is large. The chain has TRBV5-1 and TRBJ2-1, with D perhaps TRBD1 or TRBD2 (5 bases each). V lost 1 base and J 8 bases, leaving 10 bases between the germline ends. The CDR3 is 13 residues long. Germline V gene sequence: CDR1 SGHRS, CDR2 YFSETQ. CDR3: CASSLRGVDEQFF. In DNA form, the CDR3 reads TGCGCCAGCAGCTTGAGAGGGGTTGATGAGCAGTTCTTC.

This clonotype is a singleton in its sample. The rearrangement links TRBV9 to TRBJ2-3; D is unresolved. Trimming left V 4 bases short and J 0 bases short, with 15 bases between. This CDR3 contains 16 residues. Germline V lookup: CDR1 SGDLS, CDR2 YYNGEE. The CDR3 bases are TGTGCCAGCAGCTCAGAGGACGTAGCTAGCACAGATACGCAGTATTTT. Its translation is CASSSEDVASTDTQYF.

In this sample, this clonotype turned up many times. The genes are TRBV28 and TRBJ1-4, with D unresolved. Germline V lookup: CDR1 MDHEN, CDR2 SYDVKM. Trimming cost V 6 bases and J 8 bases, with 10 bases left between them. This CDR3 comprises 12 residues. The CDR3 reads CASSAAWEKLFF. The CDR3 nucleotides are TGTGCCAGCAGCGCGGCCTGGGAAAAACTGTTTTTT.

The table lists this clonotype with many counts. The genes are TRBV2 and TRBJ2-7; 11 bases match TRBD1. The germline gives CDR1 SNHLY, CDR2 FYNNEI. This CDR3 has 14 amino acids. The junction had 4 bases not matched to a gene; V was cut back by 7 bases and J by 2 bases. The CDR3 nucleotides are TGTGCCAGCATCTCGGGACAGGGGGCCTACGAGCAGTACTTC. This translates into CASISGQGAYEQYF.

This clonotype was observed many times. The chain employs TRBV11-2 and TRBJ2-1, with D unclear. V lost 6 bases, J lost 2 bases, and 14 bases lay in between. The CDR3 is 15 amino acids. Germline values: CDR1 SGHAT, CDR2 FQNNGV. DNA for the CDR3: TGTGCCAGCAGGTCTGGCCGGGTCACCTACAATGAGCAGTTCTTC. It yields the protein CASRSGRVTYNEQFF.

In this sample, this clonotype turned up many times. This chain connects TRBV6-4 to TRBJ2-3, with 8 bases identical to TRBD2. Germline-derived CDR1 and CDR2 are MRHNA and SNTAGT. The CDR3 covers 16 residues. After removal of 3 bases from V and 1 base from J, the junction contained 6 bases not matched to a gene. The CDR3 spells CASSETGGGGTDTQYF. CDR3 nucleotides: TGTGCCAGCAGTGAAACGGGAGGGGGTGGCACAGATACGCAGTATTTT.

This clonotype showed up just a few times. Here the CDR3 reads CASSPPRQAGRADTQYF. In nucleotides, the CDR3 is TGTGCCAGCAGTCCCCCCCGTCAAGCGGGACGAGCAGATACGCAGTATTTT. The chain recombines TRBV6-2 or TRBV6-3 with TRBJ2-3, with TRBD2 matching 7 bases. CDR1 MNHEY and CDR2 SVGEGT come from the germline V gene. The CDR3 contains 17 residues. V lost 5 bases to trimming and J lost 4 bases; unmatched junction nucleotides: 15.

The chain combines TRBV19 with TRBJ2-2; D remains ambiguous. The CDR3 has 13 amino acids. Germline CDR1 and CDR2: LNHDA and SQIVND (reference sequence). V lost 11 bases, J lost 0 bases, and 10 bases lay in between. Written as DNA, the CDR3 is TGTGCCTATCCGGAGACGAACACCGGGGAGCTGTTTTTT. Protein product: CAYPETNTGELFF.

This clonotype was seen more than once but under ten times. This sequence joins TRBV6-1 and TRBJ2-7; D is undetermined. CDR3 size: 17 residues. Germline assignment: CDR1 MNHNS and CDR2 SASEGT. The germline V and J ends were trimmed by 2 bases and 1 base, with 18 bases remaining between them. The CDR3 loop reads CASSERGRAGFSYEQYF. The CDR3 DNA reads TGTGCCAGCAGTGAAAGAGGTCGGGCAGGATTTTCCTACGAGCAGTACTTC.

This clonotype was observed a handful of times. The V call is TRBV7-2, the J call TRBJ2-7; D unresolved. This CDR3 has 14 amino acids. Germline V gives CDR1 SGHTA, CDR2 FQGNSA. Trimming stripped 3 bases from V and 0 bases from J, with 9 bases between. The CDR3 here is CASSLARFSYEQYF. In DNA form, the CDR3 reads TGTGCCAGCAGCTTGGCCCGATTCTCCTACGAGCAGTACTTC.

This chain uses TRBV13 with TRBJ2-7; the D is unclear. V was cut by 5 bases and J by 3 bases, with 14 bases left in between. Germline loops: CDR1 PRHDT, CDR2 FYEKMQ (reference sequence). CDR3 length: 14 residues. The CDR3 coding sequence is TGTGCCAGCAGCCCTTCTTATTACAGCTACGAGCAGTACTTC. This sequence encodes CASSPSYYSYEQYF.